The 2 T cell receptor beta chains below come from one sample, sequenced in a study of neurological immune-mediated disorders. TCRdb re-called the 5' RACE reads through MiXCR, storing one row per CDR3 protein. Found here are about 66,000 distinct CDR3 sequences, approximately 4.1% of them singletons; the top ten hold approximately 1.2%. The sequenced sample was PBMCs. The source of these receptors is a man aged 25 to 40 with multiple sclerosis.

Concerning this clonotype: Given a much more abundant clone one base away, this may be a read error. The chain joins TRBV25-1 to TRBJ2-1; D gene uncertain. Germline values: CDR1 MGHDK, CDR2 SYGVNS. CDR3 length: 13 residues. Between the trimmed V and J ends, which lost 1 base and 8 bases, there was a span of 9 bases. CDR3 sequence reads: CASSESFGYEQFF. The CDR3 DNA follows: TGTGCCAGCAGTGAATCTTTTGGGTATGAGCAGTTCTTC.

This clonotype has ten or more counts. The V gene is TRBV20-1, the J gene TRBJ2-1; 13 bases fit TRBD2. The CDR3 totals 16 residues. Germline lookup yields CDR1 DFQATT and CDR2 SNEGSKA (reference sequence). The V segment lost 1 base and the J segment 6 bases; nucleotides outside the gene matches: 6. The CDR3 DNA sequence: TGCAGTGCTAGAGTTCCAACTAGCGGGGGGGCCAATGAGCAGTTCTTC. Its protein is CSARVPTSGGANEQFF.